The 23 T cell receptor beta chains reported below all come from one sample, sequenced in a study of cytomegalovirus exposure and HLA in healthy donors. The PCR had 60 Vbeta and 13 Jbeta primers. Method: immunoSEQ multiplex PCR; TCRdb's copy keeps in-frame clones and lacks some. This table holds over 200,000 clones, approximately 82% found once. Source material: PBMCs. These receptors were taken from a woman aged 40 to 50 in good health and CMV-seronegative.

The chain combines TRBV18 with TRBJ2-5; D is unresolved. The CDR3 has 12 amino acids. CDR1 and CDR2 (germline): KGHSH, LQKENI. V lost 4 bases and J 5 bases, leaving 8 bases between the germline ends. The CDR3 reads CASSRSVETQYF. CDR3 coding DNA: TGTGCCAGCTCACGAAGCGTTGAGACCCAGTACTTC.

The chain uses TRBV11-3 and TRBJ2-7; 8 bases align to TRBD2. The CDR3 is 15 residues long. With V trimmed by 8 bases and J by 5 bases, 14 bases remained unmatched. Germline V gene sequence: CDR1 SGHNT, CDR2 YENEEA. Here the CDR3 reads CASGNSGGPSHEQYF. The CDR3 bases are TGTGCCAGCGGAAACTCGGGGGGGCCGTCGCACGAGCAGTACTTC.

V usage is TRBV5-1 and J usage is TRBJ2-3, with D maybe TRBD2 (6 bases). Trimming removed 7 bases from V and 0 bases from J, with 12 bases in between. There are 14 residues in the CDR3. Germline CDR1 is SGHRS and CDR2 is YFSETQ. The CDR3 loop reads CASGGSPSTDTQYF. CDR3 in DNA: TGCGCCAGCGGGGGGAGCCCCAGCACAGATACGCAGTATTTT.

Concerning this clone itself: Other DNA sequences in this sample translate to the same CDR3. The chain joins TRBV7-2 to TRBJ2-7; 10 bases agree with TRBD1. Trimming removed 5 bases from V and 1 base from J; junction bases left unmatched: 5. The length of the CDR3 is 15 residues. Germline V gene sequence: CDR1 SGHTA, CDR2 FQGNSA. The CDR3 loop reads CASSPRTGGSYEQYF. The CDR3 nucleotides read TGTGCCAGCAGCCCGAGGACAGGGGGTTCCTACGAGCAGTACTTC.

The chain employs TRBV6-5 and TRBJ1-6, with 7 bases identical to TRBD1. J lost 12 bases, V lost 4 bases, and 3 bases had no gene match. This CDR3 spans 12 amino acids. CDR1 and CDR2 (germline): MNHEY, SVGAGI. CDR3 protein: CASSFDREPLHF. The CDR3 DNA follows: TGTGCCAGCAGTTTCGACAGGGAACCCCTCCACTTT.

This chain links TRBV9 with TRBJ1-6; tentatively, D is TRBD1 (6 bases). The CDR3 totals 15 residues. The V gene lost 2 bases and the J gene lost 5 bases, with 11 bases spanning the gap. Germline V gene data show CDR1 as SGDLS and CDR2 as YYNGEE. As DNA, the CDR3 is TGTGCCAGCAGCGTCGACAGGACGGATAATTCACCCCTCCACTTT. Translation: CASSVDRTDNSPLHF.

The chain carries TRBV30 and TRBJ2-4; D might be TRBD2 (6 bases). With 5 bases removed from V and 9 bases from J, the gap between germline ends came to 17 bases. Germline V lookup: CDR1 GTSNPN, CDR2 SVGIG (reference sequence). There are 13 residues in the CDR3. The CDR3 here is CAWVSPGEGIQYF. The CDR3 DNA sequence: TGTGCCTGGGTCTCCCCGGGAGAGGGCATTCAGTACTTC.

CDR3 sequence reads: CASSSDRVLGNTIYF. The CDR3 nucleotides read TGTGCCAGCAGCTCGGACAGGGTTCTTGGAAACACCATATATTTT. This rearrangement joins TRBV7-2 to TRBJ1-3, with TRBD1 matching over 8 bases. V lost 4 bases to trimming and J lost 3 bases; unmatched junction nucleotides: 5. The CDR3 is 15 residues long. CDR1 SGHTA and CDR2 FQGNSA come from the germline V gene.

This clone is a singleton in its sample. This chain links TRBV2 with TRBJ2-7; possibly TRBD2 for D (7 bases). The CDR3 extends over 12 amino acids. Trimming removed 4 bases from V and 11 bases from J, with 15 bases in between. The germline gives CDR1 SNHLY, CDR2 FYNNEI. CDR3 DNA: TGTGCCAGCAGTGGGGGGGGGCTTAGAAAGTACTTC. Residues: CASSGGGLRKYF. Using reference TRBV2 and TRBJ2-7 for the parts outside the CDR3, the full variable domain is EPEVTQTPSHQVTQMGQEVILRCVPISNHLYFYWYRQILGQKVEFLVSFYNNEISEKSEIFDDQFSVERPDGSNFTLKIRSTKLEDSAMYFCASSGGGLRKYFGPGTRLTVT.

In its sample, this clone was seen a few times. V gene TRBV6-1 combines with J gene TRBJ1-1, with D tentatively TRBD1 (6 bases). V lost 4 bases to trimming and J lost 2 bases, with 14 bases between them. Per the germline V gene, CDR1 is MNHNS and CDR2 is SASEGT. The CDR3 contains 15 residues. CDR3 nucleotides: TGTGCCAGCAGTGCTCGGGGACACAGAAACACTGAAGCTTTCTTT. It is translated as CASSARGHRNTEAFF.

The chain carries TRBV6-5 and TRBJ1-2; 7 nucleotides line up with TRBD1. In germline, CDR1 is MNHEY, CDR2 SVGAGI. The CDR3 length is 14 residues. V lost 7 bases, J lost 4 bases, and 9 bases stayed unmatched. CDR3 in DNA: TGTGCCAGCACCCCTACAGGGGCCCTCTATGGCTACACCTTC. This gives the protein CASTPTGALYGYTF.

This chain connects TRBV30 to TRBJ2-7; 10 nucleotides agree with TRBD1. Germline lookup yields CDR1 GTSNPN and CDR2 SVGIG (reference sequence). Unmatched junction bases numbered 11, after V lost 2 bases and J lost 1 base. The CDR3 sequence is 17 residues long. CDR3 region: CAWSRGAWDRGSYEQYF. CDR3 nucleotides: TGTGCCTGGAGTCGGGGGGCGTGGGACAGGGGATCCTACGAGCAGTACTTC.

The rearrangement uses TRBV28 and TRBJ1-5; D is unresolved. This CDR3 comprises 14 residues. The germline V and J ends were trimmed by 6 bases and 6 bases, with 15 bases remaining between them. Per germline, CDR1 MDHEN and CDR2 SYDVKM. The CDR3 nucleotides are TGTGCCAGCAGATCCTCCACCGTAGCTCAGCCCCAGCATTTT. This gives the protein CASRSSTVAQPQHF.

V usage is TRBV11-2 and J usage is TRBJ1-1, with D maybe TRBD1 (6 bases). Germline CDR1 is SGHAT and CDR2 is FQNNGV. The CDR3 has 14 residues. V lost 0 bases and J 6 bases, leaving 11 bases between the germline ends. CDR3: CASSLDLTGAEAFF. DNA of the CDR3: TGTGCCAGCAGCTTAGACTTGACAGGCGCTGAAGCTTTCTTT.

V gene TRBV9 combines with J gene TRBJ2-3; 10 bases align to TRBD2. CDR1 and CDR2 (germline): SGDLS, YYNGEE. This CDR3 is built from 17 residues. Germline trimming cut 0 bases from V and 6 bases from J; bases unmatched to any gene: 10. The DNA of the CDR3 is TGTGCCAGCAGCGTAGATCCGAGCGGGGGGGCCTTGGATACGCAGTATTTT. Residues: CASSVDPSGGALDTQYF.

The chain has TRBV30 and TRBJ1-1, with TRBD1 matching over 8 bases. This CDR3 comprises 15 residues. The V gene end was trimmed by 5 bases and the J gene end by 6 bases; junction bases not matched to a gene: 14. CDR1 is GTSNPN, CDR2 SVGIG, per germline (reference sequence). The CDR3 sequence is CAWGVWGRGLSEAFF. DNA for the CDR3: TGTGCCTGGGGAGTGTGGGGCAGGGGGCTGTCTGAAGCTTTCTTT.

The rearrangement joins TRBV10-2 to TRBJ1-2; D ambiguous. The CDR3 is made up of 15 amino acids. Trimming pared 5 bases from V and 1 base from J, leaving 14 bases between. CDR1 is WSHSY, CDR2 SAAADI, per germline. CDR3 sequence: CASSRAAGDNYGYTF. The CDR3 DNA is TGCGCCAGCAGTAGGGCCGCGGGAGATAACTATGGCTACACCTTC.

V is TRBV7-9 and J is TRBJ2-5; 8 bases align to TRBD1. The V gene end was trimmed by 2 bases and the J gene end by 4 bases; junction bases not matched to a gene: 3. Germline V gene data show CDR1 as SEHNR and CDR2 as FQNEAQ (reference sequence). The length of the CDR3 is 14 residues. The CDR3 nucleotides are TGTGCCAGCAGCTTATCTACAGGGGGAGAGACCCAGTACTTC. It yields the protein CASSLSTGGETQYF. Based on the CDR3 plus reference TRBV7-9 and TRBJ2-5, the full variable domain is DTGVSQNPRHKITKRGQNVTFRCDPISEHNRLYWYRQTLGQGPEFLTYFQNEAQLEKSRLLSDRFSAERPKGSFSTLEIQRTEQGDSAMYLCASSLSTGGETQYFGPGTRLLVL.

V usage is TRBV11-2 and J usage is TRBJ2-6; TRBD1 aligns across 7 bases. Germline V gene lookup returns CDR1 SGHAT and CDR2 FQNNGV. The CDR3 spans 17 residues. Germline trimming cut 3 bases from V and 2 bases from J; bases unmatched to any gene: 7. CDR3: CASSFVQGPAGANVLTF. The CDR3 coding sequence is TGTGCCAGCAGCTTCGTACAGGGGCCGGCTGGGGCCAACGTCCTGACTTTC.

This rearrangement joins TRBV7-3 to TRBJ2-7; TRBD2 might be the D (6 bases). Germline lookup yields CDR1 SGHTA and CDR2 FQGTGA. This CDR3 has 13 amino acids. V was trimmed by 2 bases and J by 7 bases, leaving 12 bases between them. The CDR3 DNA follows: TGTGCCAGCAGCTTAGCGGGGCCGGGGGAGCAGTACTTC. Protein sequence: CASSLAGPGEQYF.

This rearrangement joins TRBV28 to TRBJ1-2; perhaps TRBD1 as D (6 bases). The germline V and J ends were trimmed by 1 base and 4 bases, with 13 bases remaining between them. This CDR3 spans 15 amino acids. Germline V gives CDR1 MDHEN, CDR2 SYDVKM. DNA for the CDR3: TGTGCCAGCAGTTTATCAAGACAGGCCCCCTATGGCTACACCTTC. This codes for CASSLSRQAPYGYTF.

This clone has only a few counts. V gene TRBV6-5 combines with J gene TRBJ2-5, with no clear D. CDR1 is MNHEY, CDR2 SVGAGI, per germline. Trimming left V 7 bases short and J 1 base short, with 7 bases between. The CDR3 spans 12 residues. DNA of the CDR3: TGTGCCAGCACCAGCGTCCAAGAGACCCAGTACTTC. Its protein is CASTSVQETQYF.

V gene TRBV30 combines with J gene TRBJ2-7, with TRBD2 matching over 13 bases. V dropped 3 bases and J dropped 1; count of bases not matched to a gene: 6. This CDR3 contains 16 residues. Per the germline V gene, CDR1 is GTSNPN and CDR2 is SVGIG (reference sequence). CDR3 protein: CAWRRGTSGVSYEQYF. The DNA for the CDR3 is TGTGCCTGGAGAAGAGGGACTAGCGGGGTATCCTACGAGCAGTACTTC.